This paragraph reports one T cell receptor (beta chain). The assay was immunoSEQ multiplex PCR, and TCRdb's table has in-frame clones only and misses some. The sample carries approximately 380,000 clones, 88% recorded once. For recovered donors of Cohort 3, there were two negative PCRs, clearance, or symptom resolution. The CDR3 is 14 amino acids. V lost 7 bases and J 0 bases, leaving 12 bases between the germline ends. Germline-derived CDR1 and CDR2 are MGHDK and SYGVNS. These data are taken from a study of blood T cell repertoires in COVID-19. The specimen was PBMCs or T cells enriched from blood (not recorded which). The clonotype originates from a young woman who had recovered from COVID-19. The V call is TRBV25-1, the J call TRBJ1-1; D is undetermined. The DNA for the CDR3 is TGTGCCAGCACCAAAAGCAAGCTGAACACTGAAGCTTTCTTT. Amino acid sequence: CASTKSKLNTEAFF.